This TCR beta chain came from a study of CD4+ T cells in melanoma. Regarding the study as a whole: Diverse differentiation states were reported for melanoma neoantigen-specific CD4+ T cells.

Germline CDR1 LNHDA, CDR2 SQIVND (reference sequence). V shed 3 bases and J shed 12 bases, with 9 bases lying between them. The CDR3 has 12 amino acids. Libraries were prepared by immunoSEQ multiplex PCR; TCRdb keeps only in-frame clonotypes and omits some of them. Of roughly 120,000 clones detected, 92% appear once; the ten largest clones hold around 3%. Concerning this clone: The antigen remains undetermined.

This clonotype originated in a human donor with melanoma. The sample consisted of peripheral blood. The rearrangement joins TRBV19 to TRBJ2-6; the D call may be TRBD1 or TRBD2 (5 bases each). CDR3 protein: CASSIPGSVLTF. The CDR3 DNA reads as TGTGCCAGTAGTATCCCAGGGAGCGTCCTGACTTTC.